This TCR beta chain was sequenced during a study of T-cell memory formation after mild COVID-19. Regarding the study as a whole: Day 15 to 85 contractors were CD4/CD8 balanced; later expanders leaned CD4+.

This clonotype was seen more than once but under ten times. Its antigen is currently unknown. The CDR3 is 15 residues long. V shed 5 bases and J 7 bases; nucleotides not matched to a gene: 11. In germline, CDR1 is SQVTM, CDR2 ANQGSEA. TCRalpha and TCRbeta libraries used 5'RACE with constant-segment primers and UMIs. In TCRdb, the 5' RACE reads were re-called with MiXCR into one record per CDR3 protein. This table has approximately 290,000 distinct CDR3 sequences, around 8% appearing once. The chain has TRBV29-1 and TRBJ2-5; 12 bases line up with TRBD2. This sequence originates from a man aged 18 to 30 who had mild COVID-19 (a few samples of this study predate the infection). Cell type and time point are not known. Sequenced input: PBMCs or a T cell subset sorted from them (not recorded which). DNA for the CDR3: TGCAGCGTTAGACCGGGACTAGCGGGCGAGGGGACCCAGTACTTC. It codes for CSVRPGLAGEGTQYF.